This is a list of T cell receptor beta chains from one sample in a study of blood T cell repertoires in COVID-19. Libraries were prepared by immunoSEQ multiplex PCR; TCRdb keeps only in-frame clonotypes and omits some of them. The sample contains under 300,000 clones, more than 70% of which appear only once. The sample was PBMCs or T cells enriched from blood (not recorded which). The receptors were sampled from a woman aged 60 to 75 in a cohort exposed to, infected with or recovered from COVID-19 (not recorded which). Each CDR3 is given with its conserved first and last residue. The D gene is left open where the match is weak. Clone size, where shown, is once, few, many, or a class for clones that have expanded.

j_call clone_size d_call cdr3_length v_call cdr3_aa cdr3_nt
TRBJ2-7 . . 12 TRBV18 CASSPRGGEQYF TGTGCCAGCTCACCACGAGGGGGCGAGCAGTACTTC
TRBJ2-1 . TRBD1 14 TRBV28 CASDETGDYNEQFF TGTGCCAGCGATGAGACAGGGGACTACAATGAGCAGTTCTTC
TRBJ2-5 . . 11 TRBV6-5 CASSLQETQYF TGTGCCAGCAGCCTTCAAGAGACCCAGTACTTC
TRBJ1-2 . TRBD1 15 TRBV6-6 CASSDSRDRDSGYTF TGTGCCAGCAGTGACTCCCGGGACAGGGACTCTGGCTACACCTTC
TRBJ2-7 . TRBD1 12 TRBV29-1 CSAGTGGFEQYF TGCAGCGCGGGGACAGGGGGATTCGAGCAGTACTTC
TRBJ2-5 . TRBD2 15 TRBV18 CASSPPSGGGETQYF TGTGCCAGCTCACCACCGAGCGGGGGGGGAGAGACCCAGTACTTC
TRBJ1-2 many TRBD1 13 TRBV30 CAWFDRVRDGYTF TGTGCCTGGTTCGACAGGGTAAGGGATGGCTACACCTTC
TRBJ2-1 . TRBD1 15 TRBV5-1 CASSLDGQGVNEQFF TGCGCCAGCAGCTTGGACGGACAGGGGGTCAATGAGCAGTTCTTC
TRBJ2-1 . . 15 TRBV7-3 CASSFQGISYNEQFF TGTGCCAGCAGCTTCCAGGGTATCTCCTACAATGAGCAGTTCTTC
TRBJ2-1 . TRBD2 17 TRBV4-1 CASSRQLAGGGSMEQFF TGCGCCAGCAGCCGACAACTAGCGGGAGGGGGTTCAATGGAGCAGTTCTTC
TRBJ2-7 . . 14 TRBV30 CAWRRRSVLYEQYF TGTGCCTGGAGAAGGAGAAGCGTTCTCTACGAGCAGTACTTC
TRBJ1-1 . TRBD1 14 TRBV5-4 CASSSGGYDTEAFF TGTGCCAGCAGCTCAGGGGGCTACGACACTGAAGCTTTCTTT
TRBJ1-5 . . 14 TRBV19 CASSISGSDQPQHF TGTGCCAGTAGTATATCAGGCTCCGATCAGCCCCAGCATTTT
TRBJ1-4 . . 16 TRBV14 CASSQDAGAGNEKLFF TGTGCCAGCAGCCAAGACGCCGGGGCGGGGAATGAAAAACTGTTTTTT
TRBJ2-5 . TRBD1 14 TRBV10-1 CASSADRAGETQYF TGCGCCAGCAGTGCAGACAGGGCGGGAGAGACCCAGTACTTC
TRBJ2-3 . TRBD1 14 TRBV6-2/TRBV6-3 CASSRPGGADTQYF TGTGCCAGCAGTCGACCAGGGGGTGCAGATACGCAGTATTTT
TRBJ1-6 . . 13 TRBV7-2 CASSLGGQTTLHF TGTGCCAGCAGCTTAGGAGGACAGACAACCCTCCACTTT
TRBJ2-1 . TRBD1 17 TRBV9 CASSVTTGTGSYNEQFF TGTGCCAGCAGTGTGACCACCGGGACAGGGTCCTACAATGAGCAGTTCTTC
TRBJ2-1 once TRBD2 17 TRBV7-2 CASSIRLAGRISNEQFF TGTGCCAGCAGCATAAGACTAGCGGGAAGGATATCCAATGAGCAGTTCTTC
TRBJ2-7 . . 14 TRBV10-2 CASSGSQPDGEQYF TGCGCCAGCAGTGGTAGCCAGCCAGATGGCGAGCAGTACTTC
TRBJ2-1 . TRBD2 18 TRBV19 CASSTPSNRLAGDNEQFF TGTGCCAGTAGTACCCCCTCGAACCGACTAGCGGGAGACAATGAGCAGTTCTTC
TRBJ2-7 . TRBD1 15 TRBV7-2 CASSGTGGSLYEQYF TGTGCCAGCAGCGGGACAGGGGGCTCTCTCTACGAGCAGTACTTC
TRBJ1-5 . . 13 TRBV6-5 CGSEGGGGQPQHF TGTGGCTCTGAGGGGGGCGGGGGACAGCCCCAGCATTTT
TRBJ1-1 . . 13 TRBV7-3 CASSFRENTEAFF TGTGCCAGCAGCTTTCGAGAGAACACTGAAGCTTTCTTT
TRBJ1-1 once TRBD1 11 TRBV20-1 CRGARGTEAFF TGCAGGGGAGCCAGGGGGACTGAAGCTTTCTTT
TRBJ1-5 . . 17 TRBV30 CAWTPGQGSRSNQPQHF TGTGCCTGGACCCCGGGACAAGGGTCGCGGAGCAATCAGCCCCAGCATTTT
TRBJ2-7 . TRBD2 15 TRBV10-3 CAIKEGLADSYEQYF TGTGCCATCAAAGAGGGACTAGCGGACTCCTACGAGCAGTACTTC
TRBJ1-3 . . 15 TRBV7-2 CASSVDSASGNTIYF TGTGCCAGCAGCGTTGACAGCGCCTCTGGAAACACCATATATTTT
TRBJ2-1 once TRBD2 18 TRBV7-9 CASSLWGWTSGRVNEQFF TGTGCCAGCAGCTTATGGGGATGGACTAGCGGGAGAGTCAATGAGCAGTTCTTC
TRBJ1-1 . TRBD1 13 TRBV28 CASSSTGIGLAFF TGTGCCAGCAGTTCGACAGGGATCGGTTTGGCTTTCTTT
TRBJ1-1 . . 14 TRBV5-1 CASSYDSGGTEAFF TGCGCCAGCAGCTACGACTCGGGGGGAACTGAAGCTTTCTTT
TRBJ2-7 few . 11 TRBV5-6 CASSAGYEQYF TGTGCCAGCAGCGCGGGGTACGAGCAGTACTTC
TRBJ2-7 . TRBD1 14 TRBV7-9 CASSSWDRGREQYF TGTGCCAGCAGCTCCTGGGACAGGGGGCGTGAGCAGTACTTC
TRBJ2-7 . . 12 TRBV24-1 CATSDWSGEQYF TGTGCCACCAGTGACTGGTCCGGCGAGCAGTACTTC
TRBJ2-5 . . 16 TRBV14 CASSQGAVVYQETQYF TGTGCCAGCAGCCAGGGAGCGGTAGTGTACCAAGAGACCCAGTACTTC
TRBJ2-7 . TRBD2 14 TRBV6-5 CASSPGLAGYEQYF TGTGCCAGCAGCCCGGGACTAGCCGGCTACGAGCAGTACTTC
TRBJ1-1 . TRBD1 15 TRBV11-2 CASSFDRGLGLEAFF TGTGCCAGCAGTTTTGACAGGGGGCTCGGGCTTGAAGCTTTCTTT
TRBJ2-2 . . 13 TRBV5-1 CASSLQNTGELFF TGCGCCAGCAGCTTGCAGAACACCGGGGAGCTGTTTTTT
TRBJ2-5 . TRBD1 15 TRBV6-6 CASRHGQGSVETQYF TGTGCCAGCAGACACGGACAGGGGAGTGTCGAGACCCAGTACTTC
TRBJ2-1 . . 18 TRBV24-1 CATSDPTTPSRDYNEQFF TGTGCCACCAGTGACCCCACGACACCTTCGAGGGACTACAATGAGCAGTTCTTC
TRBJ2-5 . . 10 TRBV6-6 CASSHRTQYF TGTGCCAGCAGCCACAGGACCCAGTACTTC
TRBJ1-1 . TRBD1 13 TRBV6-6 CASSTGGDTEAFF TGTGCCAGCAGTACAGGGGGAGACACTGAAGCTTTCTTT
TRBJ1-4 . TRBD1 15 TRBV19 CALSSQGQGHEKLFF TGTGCCCTAAGCTCGCAGGGACAGGGTCATGAAAAACTGTTTTTT
TRBJ2-6 . TRBD1 17 TRBV18 CASSSTGSEAGANVLTF TGTGCCAGCTCGTCGACAGGGTCGGAGGCTGGGGCCAACGTCCTGACTTTC
TRBJ2-7 . . 15 TRBV28 CASTKPEGGPYEQYF TGTGCCAGCACTAAACCGGAGGGAGGACCCTACGAGCAGTACTTC